This TCR beta chain was identified during a study of control samples from healthy donors and cancer patients. V gave up 5 bases and J gave up 6 bases; unmatched junction bases: 11. This CDR3 has 17 residues. The germline V gene encodes CDR1 SGHAT and CDR2 FQNNGV. Assay used: immunoSEQ multiplex PCR; TCRdb lists only in-frame clones, some missing. The sample has over 80,000 clones, approximately 86% seen once. V usage is TRBV11-2 and J usage is TRBJ2-2; 11 nucleotides match TRBD2. Sequenced: blood. The sequence was collected from a man under 40 in good health. The CDR3 reads CASSRSSGGPRAGELFF. CDR3 sequence (DNA): TGTGCCAGCAGCCGTTCTAGCGGGGGGCCCAGAGCCGGGGAGCTGTTTTTT.